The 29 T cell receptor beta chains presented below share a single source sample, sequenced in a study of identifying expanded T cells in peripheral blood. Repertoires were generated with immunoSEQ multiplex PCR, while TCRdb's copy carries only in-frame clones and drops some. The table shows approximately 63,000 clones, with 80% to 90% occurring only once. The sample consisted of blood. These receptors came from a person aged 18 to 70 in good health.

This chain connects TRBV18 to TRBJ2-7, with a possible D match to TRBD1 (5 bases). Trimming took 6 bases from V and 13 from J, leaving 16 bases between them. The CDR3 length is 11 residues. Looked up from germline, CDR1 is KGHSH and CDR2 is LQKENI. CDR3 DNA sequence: TGTGCCAGCTCGGCAGACAGCGAGCCTTACTTC. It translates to CASSADSEPYF. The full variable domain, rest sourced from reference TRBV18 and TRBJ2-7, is NAGVMQNPRHLVRRRGQEARLRCSPMKGHSHVYWYRQLPEEGLKFMVYLQKENIIDESGMPKERFSAEFPKEGPSILRIQQVVRGDSAAYFCASSADSEPYFGPGTRLTVT.

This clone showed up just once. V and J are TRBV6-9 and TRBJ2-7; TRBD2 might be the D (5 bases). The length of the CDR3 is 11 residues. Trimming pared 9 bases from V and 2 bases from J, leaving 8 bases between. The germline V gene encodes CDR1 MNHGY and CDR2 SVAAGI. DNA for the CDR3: TGTGCCAGTGGGAGAGCCTACGAGCAGTACTTC. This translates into CASGRAYEQYF.

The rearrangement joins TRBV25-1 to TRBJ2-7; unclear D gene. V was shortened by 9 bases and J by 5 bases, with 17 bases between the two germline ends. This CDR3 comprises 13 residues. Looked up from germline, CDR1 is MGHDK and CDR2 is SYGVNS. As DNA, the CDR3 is TGTGCCAGTTTGTCCTTTGCTGGGGACGAGCAGTACTTC. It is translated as CASLSFAGDEQYF.

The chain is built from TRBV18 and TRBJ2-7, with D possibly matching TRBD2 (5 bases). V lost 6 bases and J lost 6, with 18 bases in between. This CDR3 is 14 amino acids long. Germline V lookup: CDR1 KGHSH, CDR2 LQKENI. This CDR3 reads CASSPTGSNGEQYF. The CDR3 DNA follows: TGTGCCAGCTCTCCAACGGGGAGTAATGGCGAGCAGTACTTC.

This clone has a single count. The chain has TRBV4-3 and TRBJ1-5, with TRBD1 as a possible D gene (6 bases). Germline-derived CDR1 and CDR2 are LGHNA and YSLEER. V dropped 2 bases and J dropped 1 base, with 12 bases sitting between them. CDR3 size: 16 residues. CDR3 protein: CASSQKGGSSNQPQHF. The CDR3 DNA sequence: TGCGCCAGCAGCCAAAAAGGGGGGAGCAGCAATCAGCCCCAGCATTTT.

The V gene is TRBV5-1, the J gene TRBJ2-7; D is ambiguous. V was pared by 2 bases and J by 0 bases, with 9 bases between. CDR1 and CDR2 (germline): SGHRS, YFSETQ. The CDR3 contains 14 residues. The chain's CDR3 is CASSFQISSYEQYF. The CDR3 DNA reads TGCGCCAGCAGCTTCCAGATAAGCTCCTACGAGCAGTACTTC.

The CDR3 DNA sequence: TGTGCCACCAGCAGAGATCTGGGACTAGCGGGAGTTGAGCAGTTCTTC. The encoded protein is CATSRDLGLAGVEQFF. The chain carries TRBV15 and TRBJ2-1; 14 nucleotides align to TRBD2. CDR1 and CDR2 from the germline V gene are LNHNV and YYDKDF (reference sequence). The CDR3 is made up of 16 amino acids. The trim removed 0 bases at V and 9 bases at J, leaving 4 bases unmatched.

The CDR3 DNA reads TGTGCCAGCAGCCAGGAGGGGCAGGGGTTGTCACCCCTCCACTTT. This codes for CASSQEGQGLSPLHF. The chain has TRBV2 and TRBJ1-6; perhaps TRBD1 as D (6 bases). Per the germline V gene, CDR1 is SNHLY and CDR2 is FYNNEI. V was pared by 6 bases and J by 10 bases, with 19 bases between. The CDR3 runs 15 residues. Together with reference TRBV2 and TRBJ1-6, the CDR3 gives the full variable domain: EPEVTQTPSHQVTQMGQEVILRCVPISNHLYFYWYRQILGQKVEFLVSFYNNEISEKSEIFDDQFSVERPDGSNFTLKIRSTKLEDSAMYFCASSQEGQGLSPLHFGNGTRLTVT.

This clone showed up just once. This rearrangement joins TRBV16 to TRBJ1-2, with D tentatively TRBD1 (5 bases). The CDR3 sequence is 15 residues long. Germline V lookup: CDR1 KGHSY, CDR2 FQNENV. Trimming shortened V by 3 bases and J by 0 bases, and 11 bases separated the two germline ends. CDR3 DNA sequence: TGTGCCAGCAGCCAGCGGATAGGGGCTAACTATGGCTACACCTTC. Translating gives CASSQRIGANYGYTF.

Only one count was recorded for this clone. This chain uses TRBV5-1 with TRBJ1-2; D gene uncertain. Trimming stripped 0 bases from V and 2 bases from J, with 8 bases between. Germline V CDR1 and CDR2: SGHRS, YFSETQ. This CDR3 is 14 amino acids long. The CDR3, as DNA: TGCGCCAGCAGCTTGGACGGGTACAACTATGGCTACACCTTC. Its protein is CASSLDGYNYGYTF.

CDR3 bases: TGCGCCAGCAGCTTGGCCTCAAGAGGGGTGAATGAAAAACTGTTTTTT. As protein: CASSLASRGVNEKLFF. V usage is TRBV5-1 and J usage is TRBJ1-4, with a tentative D call TRBD1 (5 bases). V was clipped by 0 bases and J by 5 bases, with 14 bases between them. The CDR3 spans 16 residues. The germline gives CDR1 SGHRS, CDR2 YFSETQ.

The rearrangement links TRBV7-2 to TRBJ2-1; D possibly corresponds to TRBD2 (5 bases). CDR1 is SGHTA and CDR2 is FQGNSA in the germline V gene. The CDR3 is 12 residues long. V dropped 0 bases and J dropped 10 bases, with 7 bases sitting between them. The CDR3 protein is CASSLARGEQFF. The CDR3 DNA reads TGTGCCAGCAGCTTAGCCAGAGGGGAGCAGTTCTTC.

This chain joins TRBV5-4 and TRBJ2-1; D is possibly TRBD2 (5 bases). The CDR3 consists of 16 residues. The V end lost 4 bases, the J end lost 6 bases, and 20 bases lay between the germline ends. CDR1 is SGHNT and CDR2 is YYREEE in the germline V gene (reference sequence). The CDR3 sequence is CASSHGITQGSNEQFF. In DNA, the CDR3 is TGTGCCAGCAGCCACGGCATCACCCAAGGGAGCAATGAGCAGTTCTTC.

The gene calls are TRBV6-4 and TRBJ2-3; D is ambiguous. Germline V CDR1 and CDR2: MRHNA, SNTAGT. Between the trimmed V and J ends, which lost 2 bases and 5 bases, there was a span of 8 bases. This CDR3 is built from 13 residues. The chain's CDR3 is CASSDRVQDTQYF. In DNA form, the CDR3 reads TGTGCCAGCAGTGACAGGGTGCAAGATACGCAGTATTTT.

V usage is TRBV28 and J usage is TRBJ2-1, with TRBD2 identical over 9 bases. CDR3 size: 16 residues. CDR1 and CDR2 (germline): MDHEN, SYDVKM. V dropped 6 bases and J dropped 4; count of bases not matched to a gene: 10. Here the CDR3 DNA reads TGTGCCAGCAGATCCCAAGGGACTAGCAGATACAATGAGCAGTTCTTC. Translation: CASRSQGTSRYNEQFF.

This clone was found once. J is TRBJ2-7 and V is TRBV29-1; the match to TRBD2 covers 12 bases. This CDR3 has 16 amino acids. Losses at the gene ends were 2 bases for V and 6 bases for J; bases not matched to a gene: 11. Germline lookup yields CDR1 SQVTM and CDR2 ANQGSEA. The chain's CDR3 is CSVERLAGVKLREQYF. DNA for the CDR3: TGCAGCGTTGAACGACTAGCGGGAGTGAAACTACGCGAGCAGTACTTC.

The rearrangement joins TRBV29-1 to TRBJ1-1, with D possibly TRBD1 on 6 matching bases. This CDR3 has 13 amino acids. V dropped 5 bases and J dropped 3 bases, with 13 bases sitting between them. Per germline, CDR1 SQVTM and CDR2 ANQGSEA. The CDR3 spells CSVNRDRDTEAFF. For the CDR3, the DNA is TGCAGCGTTAACAGGGATCGGGACACTGAAGCTTTCTTT.

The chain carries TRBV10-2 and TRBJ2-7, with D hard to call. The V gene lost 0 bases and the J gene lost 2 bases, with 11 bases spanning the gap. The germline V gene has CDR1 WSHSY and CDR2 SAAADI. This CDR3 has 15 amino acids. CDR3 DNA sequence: TGCGCCAGCAGTGAGTCGTGGAACCCGCCCTACGAGCAGTACTTC. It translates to CASSESWNPPYEQYF.

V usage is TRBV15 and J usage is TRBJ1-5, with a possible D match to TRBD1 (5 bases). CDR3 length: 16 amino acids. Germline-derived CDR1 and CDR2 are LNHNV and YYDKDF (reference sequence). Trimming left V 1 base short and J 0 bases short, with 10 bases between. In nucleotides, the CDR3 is TGTGCCACCAGCAGAGGGCAGGGCTATAGCAATCAGCCCCAGCATTTT. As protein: CATSRGQGYSNQPQHF. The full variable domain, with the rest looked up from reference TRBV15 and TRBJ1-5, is DAMVIQNPRYQVTQFGKPVTLSCSQTLNHNVMYWYQQKSSQAPKLLFHYYDKDFNNEADTPDNFQSRRPNTSFCFLDIRSPGLGDTAMYLCATSRGQGYSNQPQHFGDGTRLSIL.

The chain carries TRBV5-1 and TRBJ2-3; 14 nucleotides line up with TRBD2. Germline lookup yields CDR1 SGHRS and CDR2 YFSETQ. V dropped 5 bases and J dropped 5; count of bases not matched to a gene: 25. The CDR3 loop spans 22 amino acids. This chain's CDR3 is CASSLLVQPGLAGVVALDTQYF. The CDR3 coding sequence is TGCGCCAGCAGTTTATTGGTACAACCGGGACTAGCGGGAGTAGTCGCTCTAGATACGCAGTATTTT.

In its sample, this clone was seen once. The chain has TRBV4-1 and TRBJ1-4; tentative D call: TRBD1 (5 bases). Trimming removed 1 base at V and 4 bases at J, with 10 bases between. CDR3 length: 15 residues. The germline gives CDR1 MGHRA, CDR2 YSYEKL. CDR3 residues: CASSQVGGRNEKLFF. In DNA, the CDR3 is TGCGCCAGCAGCCAAGTCGGGGGACGTAATGAAAAACTGTTTTTT.

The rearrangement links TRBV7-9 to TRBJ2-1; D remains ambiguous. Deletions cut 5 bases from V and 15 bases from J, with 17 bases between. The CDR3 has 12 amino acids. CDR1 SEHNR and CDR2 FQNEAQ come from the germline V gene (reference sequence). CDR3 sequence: CASSLGSGWPFF. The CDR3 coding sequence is TGTGCCAGCAGCCTAGGGTCCGGGTGGCCGTTCTTC.

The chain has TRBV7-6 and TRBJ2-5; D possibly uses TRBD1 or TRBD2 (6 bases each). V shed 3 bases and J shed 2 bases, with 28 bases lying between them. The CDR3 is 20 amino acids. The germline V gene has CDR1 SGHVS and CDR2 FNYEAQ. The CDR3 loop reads CASSFRHWGAGGRRQETQYF. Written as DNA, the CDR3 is TGTGCCAGCAGCTTCCGGCACTGGGGGGCCGGAGGAAGGAGGCAAGAGACCCAGTACTTC.

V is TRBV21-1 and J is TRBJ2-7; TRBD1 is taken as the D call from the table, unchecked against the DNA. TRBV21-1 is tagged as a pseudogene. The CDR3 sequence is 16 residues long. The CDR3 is CASNLNLGQDYYEQYF. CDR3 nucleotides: TGTGCCAGCAACCTTAATTTGGGACAGGACTACTACGAGCAGTACTTC.

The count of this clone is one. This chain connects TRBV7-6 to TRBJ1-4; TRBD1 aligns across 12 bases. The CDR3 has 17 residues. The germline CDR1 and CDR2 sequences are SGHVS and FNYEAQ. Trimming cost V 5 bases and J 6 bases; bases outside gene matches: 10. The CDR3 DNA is TGTGCCAGCAGCGGCGGGACAGGGGGCGCGTGGGATGAAAAACTGTTTTTT. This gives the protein CASSGGTGGAWDEKLFF.

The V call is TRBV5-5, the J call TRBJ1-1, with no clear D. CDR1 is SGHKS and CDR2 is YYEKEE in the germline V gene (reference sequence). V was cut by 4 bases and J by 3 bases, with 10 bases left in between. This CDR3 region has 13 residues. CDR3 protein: CASSPISDTEAFF. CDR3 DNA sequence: TGTGCCAGCAGCCCAATCTCGGACACTGAAGCTTTCTTT.

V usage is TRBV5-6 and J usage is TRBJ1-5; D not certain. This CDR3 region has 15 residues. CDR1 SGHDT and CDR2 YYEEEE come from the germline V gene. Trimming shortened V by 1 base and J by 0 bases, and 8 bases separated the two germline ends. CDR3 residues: CASSLFGPSNQPQHF. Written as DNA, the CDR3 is TGTGCCAGCAGCTTGTTCGGCCCTAGCAATCAGCCCCAGCATTTT.

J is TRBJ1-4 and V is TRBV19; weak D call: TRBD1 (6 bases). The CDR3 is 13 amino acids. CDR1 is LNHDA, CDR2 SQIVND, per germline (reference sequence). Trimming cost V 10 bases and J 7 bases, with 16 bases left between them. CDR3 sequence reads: CATSTDRTEKLFF. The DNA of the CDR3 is TGTGCCACCTCAACCGACAGGACTGAAAAACTGTTTTTT.

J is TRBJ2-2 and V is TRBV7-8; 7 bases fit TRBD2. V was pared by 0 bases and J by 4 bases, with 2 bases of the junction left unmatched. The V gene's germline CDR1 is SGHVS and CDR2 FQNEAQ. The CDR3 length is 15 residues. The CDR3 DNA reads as TGTGCCAGCAGCTTAGCGGCGGGAGTCACCGGGGAGCTGTTTTTT. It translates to CASSLAAGVTGELFF.